This TCR beta chain was recovered during a study of blood T cell repertoires in COVID-19. V gave up 5 bases and J gave up 8 bases; unmatched junction bases: 7. CDR1 is SEHNR, CDR2 FQNEAQ, per germline (reference sequence). This CDR3 contains 14 residues. Clones were sequenced by immunoSEQ multiplex PCR, and TCRdb holds only the in-frame ones, with some missing. Of 95,000 to 150,000 clones listed, around 87% are singletons. This sequence joins TRBV7-9 and TRBJ1-4, with 8 nucleotides matching TRBD1. Source material: peripheral blood. The receptor's source is a man over 45 with acute or convalescent COVID-19. The CDR3 sequence is CASSPRTGTEKLFF. In DNA, the CDR3 is TGTGCCAGCAGCCCTCGGACAGGGACCGAAAAACTGTTTTTT.